A selection of T cell receptor beta chains follows, all from one sample in a study of a mutant IDH1 vaccine in newly diagnosed glioma. No antigen has been assigned to these receptors. TCRdb keeps only in-frame clones here, not all; method: immunoSEQ multiplex PCR. The top ten hold 6.5% to 9% of the sample, which has about 50,000 clones, approximately 79% seen once. Sequenced material: PBMCs, taken from a glioma patient whose treatment included an IDH1 peptide vaccine. These receptors came from a woman in her 50s with glioma. The CDR3 runs from the conserved cysteine through the conserved F or W. The D gene is left open where the match is weak. Expanded clones are given a class, and other clones once, few, many or no size at all.

cdr3_length d_call clone_size j_call v_call cdr3_nt cdr3_aa
13 - - TRBJ2-1 TRBV5-4 TGTGCCAGCAGCTTGACGGGCAGTTATGAGCAGTTCTTC CASSLTGSYEQFF
11 - - TRBJ1-1 TRBV2 TGTGCCAGCAGTCTCAGAGGTGAAGCTTTCTTT CASSLRGEAFF
15 TRBD2 - TRBJ2-7 TRBV6-5 TGTGCCAGCAGTAAGACTAGCGGGGGGTTTTACGAGCAGTACTTC CASSKTSGGFYEQYF
13 - - TRBJ2-7 TRBV5-1 TGCGCCAGCAGTCGGACGGATACCTACGAGCAGTACTTC CASSRTDTYEQYF
16 TRBD2 - TRBJ2-3 TRBV5-1 TGCGCCAGCAGTATTGAAGAGCGGGGGGCCGCGGATACGCAGTATTTT CASSIEERGAADTQYF
16 - - TRBJ2-1 TRBV18 TGTGCCAGCTCACCCTTGACGGGTACCATTTACAATGAGCAGTTCTTC CASSPLTGTIYNEQFF
13 - - TRBJ2-2 TRBV6-1 TGTGCCAGCAGGCTCGAACGTGCCGGGGAGCTGTTTTTT CASRLERAGELFF
14 - - TRBJ1-2 TRBV27 TGTGCCAGCACCCCGACAGGTGTAAACTATGGCTACACCTTC CASTPTGVNYGYTF
14 - - TRBJ2-7 TRBV5-1 TGCGCCAGCAGCTTTGGGGGGTCCGGCTACGAGCAGTACTTC CASSFGGSGYEQYF
14 - - TRBJ2-2 TRBV7-8 TGTGCCAGCAGCTTCGGGTCGCGCACCGGGGAGCTGTTTTTT CASSFGSRTGELFF
15 - - TRBJ2-3 TRBV5-1 TGCGCCAGCGGACCCGGGCATAACGGAGGAGATACGCAGTATTTT CASGPGHNGGDTQYF
24 - - TRBJ2-6 TRBV14 TGTGCCAGCAGCCAAGGGCGACCCCAGGATGTGCGACTAGGACTTTACTCTGGGGCCAACGTCCTGACTTTC CASSQGRPQDVRLGLYSGANVLTF
15 - - TRBJ1-5 TRBV9 TGTGCCAGCAGCGAAGCGGGACCCCGCATTTATTTCCAGCATTTT CASSEAGPRIYFQHF
17 TRBD1 - TRBJ1-5 TRBV25-1 TGTGCCAGCAGTGAAAGAGCGGAACAGGGGAGCAATCAGCCCCAGCATTTT CASSERAEQGSNQPQHF
13 - - TRBJ1-2 TRBV27 TGTGCCATTGGGGACGGCCTCAACTATGGCTACACCTTC CAIGDGLNYGYTF
15 TRBD1 - TRBJ2-3 TRBV19 TGTGCCAGTAGTATAGGACAGGGGGCAGGAGATACGCAGTATTTT CASSIGQGAGDTQYF
13 - - TRBJ1-2 TRBV30 TGTGCCTGGAGTGCGGGTCCTAACTATGGCTACACCTTC CAWSAGPNYGYTF
17 TRBD1 - TRBJ1-2 TRBV5-1 TGCGCCAGCAGCCGACTGACAGGGGAATCATTAGGCTATGGCTACACCTTC CASSRLTGESLGYGYTF
17 - - TRBJ1-3 TRBV10-3 TGTGCCATCAGTACCCTTGAAGGGGGGGACTCTGGAAACACCATATATTTT CAISTLEGGDSGNTIYF
15 TRBD1 - TRBJ1-1 TRBV7-2 TGTGCCAGCAGCCCAGGGGGGACTCTGAACACTGAAGCTTTCTTT CASSPGGTLNTEAFF
15 TRBD2 - TRBJ2-7 TRBV2 TGTGCCAGCAGTCAGACTAGCGGGGGGCCCTACGAGCAGTACTTC CASSQTSGGPYEQYF
14 - - TRBJ2-3 TRBV7-9 TGTGCCAGCAGCTACTTAGGGGGGCTTCAAACGCAGTATTTT CASSYLGGLQTQYF
14 TRBD2 - TRBJ2-3 TRBV5-1 TGCGCCAGCGGTACTAGCGGGGGCACAGATACGCAGTATTTT CASGTSGGTDTQYF
12 - - TRBJ2-7 TRBV7-6 TGTGCCAGCAGCTCGGGTCCCGGAGAGCAGTACTTC CASSSGPGEQYF
12 TRBD2 once TRBJ2-5 TRBV10-3 TGTGCCATCGGGGGGGGTAGAGAGACCCAGTACTTC CAIGGGRETQYF
13 TRBD1 - TRBJ1-2 TRBV2 TGTGCCAGCAGGACGGACAGGAACTATGGCTACACCTTC CASRTDRNYGYTF
13 TRBD2 - TRBJ2-1 TRBV25-1 TGTGCCAGCGGACGGGGGGGTTTGAATGAGCAGTTCTTC CASGRGGLNEQFF
15 - - TRBJ2-1 TRBV29-1 TGCAGCGTTGAAGGAGGCCTCTCCTCCTACAATGAGCAGTTCTTC CSVEGGLSSYNEQFF
15 TRBD1 once TRBJ2-7 TRBV10-3 TGTGCCTCCCGGGGGGCCGGGACAGGGTCTTTCGAGCAGTACTTC CASRGAGTGSFEQYF
15 - - TRBJ2-7 TRBV2 TGTGCCAGCGGGGGGGTGGACAGAAGCTCCTACGAGCAGTACTTC CASGGVDRSSYEQYF
15 - - TRBJ2-5 TRBV5-1 TGCGCCAGCAGCTTGGGAGCGGGTGCAAGAGAGACCCAGTACTTC CASSLGAGARETQYF
18 TRBD1 - TRBJ1-3 TRBV7-2 TGTGCCAGCAGCTTAGTACTGGGACAGTCTGGCTCTGGAAACACCATATATTTT CASSLVLGQSGSGNTIYF
16 - - TRBJ1-4 TRBV30 TGTGCCTGGAGTGTCGGAAGCCAAACCCTCAATGAAAAACTGTTTTTT CAWSVGSQTLNEKLFF
16 TRBD2 - TRBJ2-4 TRBV30 TGTGCCTGGAGTCCTGGGACTAGCGGGGTCAAAAACATTCAGTACTTC CAWSPGTSGVKNIQYF
16 TRBD1 - TRBJ2-3 TRBV11-2 TGTGCCAGCAGTGACAGGGGGCGCGGGAGCACAGATACGCAGTATTTT CASSDRGRGSTDTQYF
14 - - TRBJ2-4 TRBV7-2 TGTGCCAGCAGCTTCTCCAGGGGGGGTGACATTCAGTACTTC CASSFSRGGDIQYF
15 TRBD1 - TRBJ1-6 TRBV27 TGTGCCAGCAGTTTAAAGGGGGCGCCGAATTCACCCCTCCACTTT CASSLKGAPNSPLHF
14 - - TRBJ2-1 TRBV5-1 TGCGCCAGCAGCTTGGGCCGGGGTGAGGGTGAGCAGTTCTTC CASSLGRGEGEQFF
14 - - TRBJ2-5 TRBV2 TGTGCCAGCAGGGGGACGGGGGTTCAAGAGACCCAGTACTTC CASRGTGVQETQYF
13 - - TRBJ1-1 TRBV28 TGTGCCAGCAGTTTTCCGGACACGATAGAAGCTTTCTTT CASSFPDTIEAFF
14 - - TRBJ1-2 TRBV7-3 TGTGCCAGCAGCTCAGAGGGGGGAAACTATGGCTACACCTTC CASSSEGGNYGYTF
14 - - TRBJ1-1 TRBV21-1 TGTGCCAGCAGCACCCAGGGGGAGTACACTGAAGCTTTCTTT CASSTQGEYTEAFF
13 - - TRBJ1-2 TRBV27 TGTGCCAGCAGTTTAGACGGCAACTATGGCTACACCTTC CASSLDGNYGYTF
16 TRBD2 - TRBJ2-2 TRBV10-3 TGTGCCATCAGTTCAGCGGGGGGCCCGAACACCGGGGAGCTGTTTTTT CAISSAGGPNTGELFF
15 - - TRBJ1-3 TRBV5-6 TGTGCCAGCAGCTTTGCAGGCGGCTCTGGAAACACCATATATTTT CASSFAGGSGNTIYF
14 - - TRBJ1-1 TRBV10-3 TGTGCCATCCGCGGGACGGGGATGAACACTGAAGCTTTCTTT CAIRGTGMNTEAFF
15 TRBD2 - TRBJ2-7 TRBV19 TGTGCCAGTAGCCCACTAGCGGGGCCGCCCTACGAGCAGTACTTC CASSPLAGPPYEQYF
14 - - TRBJ1-2 TRBV9 TGTGCCAGCAGCGTAGATTCGGGGGCGGGTGGCTACACCTTC CASSVDSGAGGYTF
14 - - TRBJ2-2 TRBV2 TGTGCCAGCAAAACCGGGGGTAGTACCGGGGAGCTGTTTTTT CASKTGGSTGELFF